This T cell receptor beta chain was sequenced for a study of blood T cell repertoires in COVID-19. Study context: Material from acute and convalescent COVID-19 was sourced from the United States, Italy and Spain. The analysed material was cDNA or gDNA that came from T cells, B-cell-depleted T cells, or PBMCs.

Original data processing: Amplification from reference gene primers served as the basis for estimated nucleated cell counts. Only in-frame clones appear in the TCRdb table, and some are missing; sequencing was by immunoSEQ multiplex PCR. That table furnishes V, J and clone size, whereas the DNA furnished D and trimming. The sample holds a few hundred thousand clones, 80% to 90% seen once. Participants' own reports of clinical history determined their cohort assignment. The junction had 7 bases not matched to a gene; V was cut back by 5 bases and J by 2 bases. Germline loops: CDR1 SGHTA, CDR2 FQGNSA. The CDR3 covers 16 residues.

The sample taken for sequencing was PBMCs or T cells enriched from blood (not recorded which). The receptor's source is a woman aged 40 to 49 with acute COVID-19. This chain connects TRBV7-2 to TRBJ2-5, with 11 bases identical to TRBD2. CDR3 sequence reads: CASSMRTSGQQETQYF. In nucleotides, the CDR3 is TGTGCCAGCAGCATGCGGACTAGCGGGCAACAAGAGACCCAGTACTTC.